This T cell receptor (beta chain) was sequenced during a study of blood T cell repertoires in COVID-19. Study in general: Researchers got acute and convalescent COVID-19 samples from the United States, Italy and Spain. The cDNA or gDNA used as material had been derived from T cells, B-cell-depleted T cells, or PBMCs.

In the original workflow: From reference gene primer amplification, estimates of nucleated cell counts were derived. Assay: immunoSEQ multiplex PCR; the TCRdb copy retains only in-frame clones and omits some. The V and J calls and clone size come from that table; D and trimming were worked out from the DNA. The data contain 150,000 to 200,000 clones, about four fifths of them seen just once; the ten biggest clones take up approximately 6.2%. Germline trimming cut 4 bases from V and 3 bases from J; bases unmatched to any gene: 7. The CDR3 covers 16 residues. CDR1 and CDR2 (germline): SGHRS, YFSETQ. The sequence was collected from a woman aged 40-49 years with acute or convalescent COVID-19. This chain uses TRBV5-1 with TRBJ2-6; TRBD1 agrees at 7 bases. Sample: peripheral blood. CDR3: CASSKTGTGGANVLTF. The CDR3 DNA is TGCGCCAGCAGCAAGACAGGGACGGGTGGGGCCAACGTCCTGACTTTC.